This section outlines one T cell receptor beta chain sequence together with its context. Measured with immunoSEQ multiplex PCR; TCRdb has only the in-frame clones, and not every one. The sample lists 250,000 to 300,000 clones, nearly 90% occurring once. Participants were aged roughly 18 to 90 years, lived in about two dozen US areas, and enrolled virtually. The CDR3 length is 17 residues. Germline trimming cut 0 bases from V and 4 bases from J; bases unmatched to any gene: 8. CDR1 and CDR2 from the germline V gene are MNHEY and SMNVEV (reference sequence). The data were obtained in a study of blood T cell repertoires in COVID-19. Across the whole study: PBMCs, B-cell-depleted T cells, or T cells were the source of the cDNA or gDNA that made up the material.

What was sequenced was PBMCs or T cells enriched from blood (not recorded which). This chain joins TRBV27 and TRBJ2-3; 9 bases agree with TRBD2. This sequence originates from a woman in her twenties or thirties who had recovered from COVID-19. CDR3 DNA: TGTGCCAGCAGTTTATCCATAGCGGGAGAAGGCTCAGATACGCAGTATTTT. It specifies CASSLSIAGEGSDTQYF.